Detailed here is one T cell receptor (beta chain). These data originate in a study of blood T cell repertoires in COVID-19. Looking at the study overall: Researchers got acute and convalescent COVID-19 samples from the United States, Italy and Spain. T cells, B-cell-depleted T cells, or PBMCs provided the cDNA or gDNA that served as material.

The CDR3 length is 16 residues. Trimming at V came to 3 bases and at J to 2 bases, leaving 9 bases not matched to a gene. Germline values: CDR1 DFQATT, CDR2 SNEGSKA (reference sequence). As originally analysed: It was from reference gene primer amplification that nucleated cell counts were estimated. Generated by immunoSEQ multiplex PCR, the TCRdb table keeps only in-frame clones and is missing some. V and J calls and clone size follow that table, whereas D and trimming were derived from the DNA. The table has over 100,000 clones, about 89% seen once. The chain links TRBV20-1 to TRBJ1-2; 10 positions match TRBD1. This receptor was obtained from a man aged 35-49 years with acute or convalescent COVID-19. Sequenced material: peripheral blood. For the CDR3, the DNA is TGCAGTGCTAGTGACGGGACAGGGGTTAGGAACTATGGCTACACCTTC. Its translation is CSASDGTGVRNYGYTF.